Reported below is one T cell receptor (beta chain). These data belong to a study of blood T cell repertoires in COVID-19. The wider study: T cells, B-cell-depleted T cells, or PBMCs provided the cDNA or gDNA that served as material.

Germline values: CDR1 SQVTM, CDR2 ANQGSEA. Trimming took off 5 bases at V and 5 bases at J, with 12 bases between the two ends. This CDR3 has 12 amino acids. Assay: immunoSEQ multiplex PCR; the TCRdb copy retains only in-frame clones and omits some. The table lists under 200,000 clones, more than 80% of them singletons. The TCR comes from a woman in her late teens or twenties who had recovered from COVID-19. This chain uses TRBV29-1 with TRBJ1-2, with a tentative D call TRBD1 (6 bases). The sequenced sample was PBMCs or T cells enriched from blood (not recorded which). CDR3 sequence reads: CSVPGAFYGYTF. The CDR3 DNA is TGCAGCGTTCCAGGGGCGTTTTATGGCTACACCTTC. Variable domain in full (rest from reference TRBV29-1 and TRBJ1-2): SAVISQKPSRDICQRGTSLTIQCQVDSQVTMMFWYRQQPGQSLTLIATANQGSEATYESGFVIDKFPISRPNLTFSTLTVSNMSPEDSSIYLCSVPGAFYGYTFGSGTRLTVV.